Below are 15 T cell receptor beta chains sequenced from a single sample in a study of blood T cell repertoires in COVID-19 (dated by TCRdb to 2019 to 2021). The protocol used for the library was the immunoSEQ multiplex PCR assay. TCRdb retrieved this table from immuneACCESS and kept in-frame rearrangements only. Not all clones are present; in checked studies, unresolved V genes account for under half, and no reason is known for the remainder. The sample contains about 260,000 clones, 88% of them found a single time. The ten largest clonotypes hold about 0.7% of the sample. The source material was peripheral blood. Receptor source: a human donor in a cohort sampled during active COVID-19.

The chain is built from TRBV9 and TRBJ2-7; 12 nucleotides align to TRBD1. The CDR3 spans 15 residues. CDR1 is SGDLS, CDR2 YYNGEE, per germline. V was pared by 3 bases and J by 4 bases, with 5 bases of the junction left unmatched. The DNA of the CDR3 is TGTGCCAGCAGCGCGGGACAGGGGGCCGGTTACGAGCAGTACTTC. It specifies CASSAGQGAGYEQYF.

The rearrangement joins TRBV7-2 to TRBJ2-7, with 9 positions matching TRBD1. V was clipped by 3 bases and J by 5 bases; unmatched bases: 8. Germline V gene data show CDR1 as SGHTA and CDR2 as FQGNSA. The CDR3 is made up of 15 amino acids. As DNA, the CDR3 is TGTGCCAGCAGCTTCTCCCGGGACAGGGTCCACGAGCAGTACTTC. It is translated as CASSFSRDRVHEQYF.

The rearrangement joins TRBV30 to TRBJ1-1; the D is unclear. Trimming stripped 0 bases from V and 1 base from J, with 6 bases between. CDR1 is GTSNPN and CDR2 is SVGIG in the germline V gene (reference sequence). The CDR3 length is 13 residues. The CDR3 nucleotides read TGTGCCTGGAGTGTACAACAGAACACTGAAGCTTTCTTT. Its translation is CAWSVQQNTEAFF. Complete variable domain (other parts from reference TRBV30 and TRBJ1-1): SQTIHQWPATLVQPVGSPLSLECTVEGTSNPNLYWYRQAAGRGLQLLFYSVGIGQISSEVPQNLSASRPQDRQFILSSKKLLLSDSGFYLCAWSVQQNTEAFFGQGTRLTVV.

The CDR3 nucleotides read TGTGCCAGCAGCTTGCCACCTTATCTATCCTCCTACAATGAGCAGTTCTTC. This gives the protein CASSLPPYLSSYNEQFF. The chain combines TRBV5-4 with TRBJ2-1; no clear D gene. Germline V gives CDR1 SGHNT, CDR2 YYREEE (reference sequence). The V end lost 1 base, the J end lost 0 bases, and 14 bases lay between the germline ends. CDR3 length equals 17 residues.

This chain uses TRBV6-5 with TRBJ1-1; D is possibly TRBD1 (6 bases). Germline V lookup: CDR1 MNHEY, CDR2 SVGAGI. This CDR3 comprises 15 residues. With 7 bases removed from V and 6 bases from J, the gap between germline ends came to 21 bases. The CDR3 spells CASTFHRALVSEAFF. The CDR3 nucleotides are TGTGCCAGCACCTTTCACAGGGCTCTGGTCTCTGAAGCTTTCTTT.

V is TRBV12-3 or TRBV12-4 and J is TRBJ2-1, with D unresolved. This CDR3 spans 11 amino acids. Trimming removed 6 bases from V and 11 bases from J, with 11 bases in between. In DNA form, the CDR3 reads TGTGCCAGCAGCCCGCAGAGGCAGCAGTTCTTC. Translating it yields CASSPQRQQFF.

The chain couples TRBV19 to TRBJ1-5, with 11 positions matching TRBD1. Germline lookup yields CDR1 LNHDA and CDR2 SQIVND (reference sequence). The ends lost 7 bases at V and 6 bases at J; junction bases unmatched: 8. This CDR3 has 15 amino acids. CDR3 coding DNA: TGTGCCAGTACCACGGGACAGGGGGTTTTTCAGCCCCAGCATTTT. It yields the protein CASTTGQGVFQPQHF.

The chain couples TRBV11-2 to TRBJ2-1; 10 bases agree with TRBD2. CDR3 length: 17 amino acids. CDR1 SGHAT and CDR2 FQNNGV come from the germline V gene. The J segment lost 8 bases and the V segment lost 0 bases, leaving 10 bases of the junction unmatched. The CDR3 coding sequence is TGTGCCAGCAGCTTAGATCTGGGCGCTAGCGGGGGTGATGAGCAGTTCTTC. Translating it yields CASSLDLGASGGDEQFF.

The chain employs TRBV4-3 and TRBJ1-3, with D perhaps matching TRBD1 (5 bases). Germline CDR1 reads LGHNA; CDR2 reads YSLEER. The CDR3 has 17 residues. V dropped 1 base and J dropped 0 bases, with 13 bases sitting between them. The CDR3 DNA reads TGCGCCAGCAGCCAAGTACAGGCTACTGACTCTGGAAACACCATATATTTT. Translating it yields CASSQVQATDSGNTIYF.

This chain links TRBV7-3 with TRBJ2-1, with TRBD2 matching 10 bases. Per the germline V gene, CDR1 is SGHTA and CDR2 is FQGTGA. V dropped 6 bases and J dropped 3; count of bases not matched to a gene: 5. The CDR3 runs 15 residues. The CDR3 sequence is CASSTSGEYYNEQFF. In DNA form, the CDR3 reads TGTGCCAGCAGTACTAGCGGGGAATACTACAATGAGCAGTTCTTC.

The chain couples TRBV7-2 to TRBJ1-1; 7 bases agree with TRBD1. CDR1 and CDR2 from the germline V gene are SGHTA and FQGNSA. The V segment lost 0 bases and the J segment 6 bases; nucleotides outside the gene matches: 10. The CDR3 runs to 16 residues. CDR3 in amino acids: CASSLAFWQGVPEAFF. The CDR3 DNA reads as TGTGCCAGCAGCTTAGCGTTCTGGCAGGGGGTACCTGAAGCTTTCTTT.

The chain links TRBV7-3 to TRBJ1-2; 9 nucleotides align to TRBD1. CDR1 SGHTA and CDR2 FQGTGA come from the germline V gene. J gave up 2 bases and V 1 base, and 2 bases lay outside the gene matches. The CDR3 covers 15 residues. The DNA for the CDR3 is TGTGCCAGCAGCTTAAGCGGACAGGGGAACTATGGCTACACCTTC. It yields the protein CASSLSGQGNYGYTF. Full variable domain (rest looked up from reference TRBV7-3 and TRBJ1-2): GAGVSQTPSNKVTEKGKYVELRCDPISGHTALYWYRQSLGQGPEFLIYFQGTGAADDSGLPNDRFFAVRPEGSVSTLKIQRTERGDSAVYLCASSLSGQGNYGYTFGSGTRLTVV.

The J gene is TRBJ1-5, the V gene TRBV6-5; TRBD1 agrees at 8 bases. This CDR3 is built from 14 residues. CDR1 is MNHEY and CDR2 is SVGAGI in the germline V gene. Losses at the gene ends were 6 bases for V and 3 bases for J; bases not matched to a gene: 4. CDR3 sequence: CASSGTGNNQPQHF. The CDR3 DNA is TGTGCCAGCAGCGGGACAGGCAACAATCAGCCCCAGCATTTT.

V gene TRBV6-5 combines with J gene TRBJ1-1; tentatively, D is TRBD1 (5 bases). The V gene's germline CDR1 is MNHEY and CDR2 SVGAGI. The CDR3 runs 12 residues. Trimming took 8 bases from V and 5 from J, leaving 12 bases between them. CDR3 region: CASGAKGTEAFF. The DNA of the CDR3 is TGTGCCAGCGGGGCAAAAGGAACTGAAGCTTTCTTT.

Regarding this clone: Compared with germline, one end of the junction differs, possibly owing to a read error. The chain joins TRBV7-7 to TRBJ2-5; 13 bases are shared with TRBD2. The CDR3 runs to 15 residues. Germline-derived CDR1 and CDR2 are SSHAT and FNYEAQ (reference sequence). The CDR3 reads CASSLGLAGQETQYF. CDR3 coding DNA: TGTGCTAGCAGCTTGGGACTAGCGGGACAAGAGACCCAGTACTTC.